The clone carrying this TCR beta chain was detected once. The sample comes from a study of blood T cell repertoires in COVID-19. TCRdb's copy holds only in-frame clones and misses some; the assay was immunoSEQ multiplex PCR. The sample lists tens of thousands of clones, about 87% occurring once. The CDR3 sequence is 13 residues long. CDR1 and CDR2 from the germline V gene are LNHDA and SQIVND (reference sequence). Trimming stripped 6 bases from V and 2 bases from J, with 10 bases between. This rearrangement joins TRBV19 to TRBJ1-1; D is ambiguous. Input material: peripheral blood. The receptor was isolated from a woman older than 75 with acute or convalescent COVID-19. This chain's CDR3 is CASSHKPNTEAFF. In DNA form, the CDR3 reads TGTGCCAGTAGCCACAAACCCAACACTGAAGCTTTCTTT.